This T cell receptor beta chain is from a study of shared clonotypes between healthy human individuals. In its sample, this clone was seen once. Deep was the level at which the assay was run. TCRdb keeps only in-frame clones here, not all; method: immunoSEQ multiplex PCR. This table has more than 2,000,000 clones, over 85% appearing once. V was trimmed by 6 bases and J by 8 bases, leaving 8 bases between them. The CDR3 has 11 amino acids. Germline lookup yields CDR1 SGHAT and CDR2 FQNNGV. This sequence originates from a man aged 18-30 years in good health. Source material: naive CD4+ T cells sorted from blood. Subset specified: CD45RA+ positively selected. The rearrangement links TRBV11-2 to TRBJ2-1; D remains ambiguous. CDR3 sequence reads: CASRDADEQFF. The CDR3 nucleotides are TGTGCCAGCAGGGACGCTGATGAGCAGTTCTTC.